Listed here are 11 T cell receptor beta chains from one sample, sequenced in a study of OX40 agonist ivuxolimab in advanced cancers. The data were produced by immunoSEQ multiplex PCR, yet TCRdb's version contains in-frame clones alone and is incomplete. Here the sample spans around 50,000 clones, 70% to 90% being singletons. The sample here was CD4+ or CD8+ T cells sorted from blood, taken in a trial of the OX40 agonist ivuxolimab. These receptors were obtained from an adult with an advanced solid tumor such as melanoma, head and neck, liver or kidney cancer.

This chain connects TRBV19 to TRBJ2-7; 9 bases line up with TRBD1. V trimming: 1 base; J trimming: 1 base; junction bases outside the gene matches: 5. Germline assignment: CDR1 LNHDA and CDR2 SQIVND (reference sequence). CDR3 length: 16 amino acids. The CDR3 nucleotides read TGTGCCAGTAGTATAGCGGGGGACAGGGCGTCCTACGAGCAGTACTTC. Encoded protein: CASSIAGDRASYEQYF.

The chain recombines TRBV28 with TRBJ2-2, with 9 bases aligning to TRBD1. The ends lost 6 bases at V and 5 bases at J; junction bases unmatched: 4. The CDR3 runs 14 residues. Germline-derived CDR1 and CDR2 are MDHEN and SYDVKM. Here the CDR3 reads CASRAQGATGELFF. DNA for the CDR3: TGTGCCAGCAGGGCACAGGGGGCTACCGGGGAGCTGTTTTTT. Full variable domain (rest looked up from reference TRBV28 and TRBJ2-2): DVKVTQSSRYLVKRTGEKVFLECVQDMDHENMFWYRQDPGLGLRLIYFSYDVKMKEKGDIPEGYSVSREKKERFSLILESASTNQTSMYLCASRAQGATGELFFGEGSRLTVL.

This chain joins TRBV5-4 and TRBJ2-7, with TRBD2 identical over 9 bases. Germline V gene lookup returns CDR1 SGHNT and CDR2 YYREEE (reference sequence). This CDR3 is 15 amino acids long. V dropped 0 bases and J dropped 4; count of bases not matched to a gene: 5. The CDR3, as DNA: TGTGCCAGCAGCTTGGGGCTAGCGGGAATATACGAGCAGTACTTC. Its translation: CASSLGLAGIYEQYF.

The chain is built from TRBV5-8 and TRBJ1-2; 8 bases are shared with TRBD1. Germline lookup yields CDR1 SGHTS and CDR2 YDEGEE. The CDR3 has 15 amino acids. Trimming took 2 bases from V and 4 from J; bases not matched to a gene: 7. The CDR3 DNA follows: TGTGCCAGCAGCTTACCGGGACAGGCCGGCTATGGCTACACCTTC. Its protein is CASSLPGQAGYGYTF.

This clone appeared a few times. The gene calls are TRBV5-6 and TRBJ1-5; D ambiguous. The CDR3 loop spans 15 amino acids. Trimming removed 2 bases from V and 2 bases from J, with 11 bases in between. Germline V gene lookup returns CDR1 SGHDT and CDR2 YYEEEE. CDR3 residues: CASSFSTGGNQPQHF. In DNA, the CDR3 is TGTGCCAGCAGCTTTTCCACTGGGGGCAATCAGCCCCAGCATTTT.

This chain joins TRBV18 and TRBJ2-3; 13 nucleotides align to TRBD2. With V trimmed by 1 base and J by 6 bases, 7 bases remained unmatched. Per germline, CDR1 KGHSH and CDR2 LQKENI. The CDR3 length is 17 residues. The CDR3 sequence: CASSPRTSGSRQDTQYF. In DNA, the CDR3 is TGTGCCAGCTCACCACGGACTAGCGGGAGTCGGCAGGATACGCAGTATTTT.

The gene calls are TRBV6-1 and TRBJ2-3; D not certain. The CDR3 runs 13 residues. Germline values: CDR1 MNHNS, CDR2 SASEGT. Trimming cost V 8 bases and J 0 bases, with 9 bases left between them. For the CDR3, the DNA is TGTGCCAGCGAGGTACCTAGCACAGATACGCAGTATTTT. This codes for CASEVPSTDTQYF.

V gene TRBV2 combines with J gene TRBJ1-3; the D gene is possibly TRBD1 (6 bases). Trimming took off 7 bases at V and 4 bases at J, with 11 bases between the two ends. This CDR3 has 13 residues. Germline CDR1 and CDR2: SNHLY and FYNNEI. The CDR3 DNA reads TGTGCCAGCATGGACAGCTGGGGAAACACCATATATTTT. As protein: CASMDSWGNTIYF.

This chain links TRBV6-5 with TRBJ2-1; 11 bases agree with TRBD2. V trimming: 6 bases; J trimming: 7 bases; junction bases outside the gene matches: 8. The length of the CDR3 is 15 residues. The germline V gene encodes CDR1 MNHEY and CDR2 SVGAGI. CDR3 nucleotide sequence: TGTGCCAGCAGGCAGACTAGCGGGATTGATAATGAGCAGTTCTTC. Protein: CASRQTSGIDNEQFF.

The chain combines TRBV4-2 with TRBJ2-1, with unresolved D. The V end was cut by 0 bases, the J end by 0 bases, with 18 bases between. This CDR3 has 19 amino acids. Per germline, CDR1 LGHNA and CDR2 YNFKEQ. As DNA, the CDR3 is TGTGCCAGCAGCCAAGATAGTTCCACCCCCGACTTCTCCTACAATGAGCAGTTCTTC. It encodes CASSQDSSTPDFSYNEQFF.

A remark on this clone: At one of its ends the junction is not consistent with the germline gene, which may arise from a read error. Other DNA sequences in the sample encode the same CDR3. The chain is built from TRBV7-2 and TRBJ1-5; D perhaps matches TRBD1 (5 bases). The germline gives CDR1 SGHTA, CDR2 FQGNSA. The CDR3 has 13 residues. The CDR3 nucleotides are TGTGCCAGCAGCTTAGCGAGGGGTGAGCCCCAACATTTT. Encoded protein: CASSLARGEPQHF. The entire variable domain, with the rest obtained from reference TRBV7-2 and TRBJ1-5, is as follows: GAGVSQSPSNKVTEKGKDVELRCDPISGHTALYWYRQSLGQGLEFLIYFQGNSAPDKSGLPSDRFSAERTGGSVSTLTIQRTQQEDSAVYLCASSLARGEPQHFGDGTRLSIL.